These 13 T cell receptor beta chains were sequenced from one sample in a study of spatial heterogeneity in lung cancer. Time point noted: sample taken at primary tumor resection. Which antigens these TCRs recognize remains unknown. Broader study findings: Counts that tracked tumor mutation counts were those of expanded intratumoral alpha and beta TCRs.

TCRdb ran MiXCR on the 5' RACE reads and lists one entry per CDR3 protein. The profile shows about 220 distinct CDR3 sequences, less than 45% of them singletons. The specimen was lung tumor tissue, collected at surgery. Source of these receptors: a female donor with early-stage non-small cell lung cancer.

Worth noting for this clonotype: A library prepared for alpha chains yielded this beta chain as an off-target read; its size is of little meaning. This CDR3 reads CSARGGQPQHF. CDR3 nucleotide sequence: TGCAGTGCTAGAGGGGGCCAGCCCCAGCATTTT. V is TRBV20-1 and J is TRBJ1-5, with D possibly TRBD1 on 5 matching bases. CDR3 length: 11 residues. Trimming removed 1 base at V and 7 bases at J, with 5 bases between. In germline, CDR1 is DFQATT, CDR2 SNEGSKA (reference sequence).

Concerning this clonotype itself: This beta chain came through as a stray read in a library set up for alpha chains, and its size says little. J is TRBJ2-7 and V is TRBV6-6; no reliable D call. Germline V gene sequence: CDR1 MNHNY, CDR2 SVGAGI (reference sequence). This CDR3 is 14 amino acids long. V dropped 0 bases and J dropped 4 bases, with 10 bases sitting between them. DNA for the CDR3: TGTGCCAGCAGTTACTCCCATCTGATGTACGAGCAGTACTTC. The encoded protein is CASSYSHLMYEQYF.

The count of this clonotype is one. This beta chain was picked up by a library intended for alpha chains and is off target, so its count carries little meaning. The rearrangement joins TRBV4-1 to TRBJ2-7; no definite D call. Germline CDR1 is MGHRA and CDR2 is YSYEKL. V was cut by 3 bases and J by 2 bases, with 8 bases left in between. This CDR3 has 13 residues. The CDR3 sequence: CASSQWQAYEQYF. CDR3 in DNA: TGCGCCAGCAGCCAGTGGCAGGCCTACGAGCAGTACTTC.

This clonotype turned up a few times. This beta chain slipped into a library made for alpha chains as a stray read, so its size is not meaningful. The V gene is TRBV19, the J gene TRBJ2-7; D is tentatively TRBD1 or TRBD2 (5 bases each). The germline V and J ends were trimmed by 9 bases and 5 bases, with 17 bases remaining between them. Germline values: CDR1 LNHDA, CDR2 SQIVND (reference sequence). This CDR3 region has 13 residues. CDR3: CASGRGPINEQYF. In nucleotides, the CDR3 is TGTGCCAGCGGACGGGGACCCATTAACGAGCAGTACTTC.

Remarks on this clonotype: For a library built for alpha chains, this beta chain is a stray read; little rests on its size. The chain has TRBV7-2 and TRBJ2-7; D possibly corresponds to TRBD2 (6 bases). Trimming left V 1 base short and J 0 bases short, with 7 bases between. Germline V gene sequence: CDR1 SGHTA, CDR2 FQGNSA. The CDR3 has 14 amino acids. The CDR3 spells CASSLVGSSYEQYF. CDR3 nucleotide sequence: TGTGCCAGCAGCTTAGTCGGGAGCTCCTACGAGCAGTACTTC.

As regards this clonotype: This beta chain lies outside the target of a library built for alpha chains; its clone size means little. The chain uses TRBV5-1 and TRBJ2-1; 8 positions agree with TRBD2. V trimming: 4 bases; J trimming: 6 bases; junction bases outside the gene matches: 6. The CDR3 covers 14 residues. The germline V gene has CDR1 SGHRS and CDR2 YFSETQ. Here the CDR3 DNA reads TGCGCCAGCAGCCCGGGGACTAGGTCCAATGAGCAGTTCTTC. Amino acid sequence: CASSPGTRSNEQFF.

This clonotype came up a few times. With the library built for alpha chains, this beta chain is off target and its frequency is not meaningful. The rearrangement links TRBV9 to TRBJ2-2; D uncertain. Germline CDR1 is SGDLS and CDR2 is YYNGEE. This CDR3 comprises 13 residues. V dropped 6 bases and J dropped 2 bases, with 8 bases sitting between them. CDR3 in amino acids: CASTTHNTGELFF. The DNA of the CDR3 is TGTGCCAGCACCACGCACAACACCGGGGAGCTGTTTTTT.

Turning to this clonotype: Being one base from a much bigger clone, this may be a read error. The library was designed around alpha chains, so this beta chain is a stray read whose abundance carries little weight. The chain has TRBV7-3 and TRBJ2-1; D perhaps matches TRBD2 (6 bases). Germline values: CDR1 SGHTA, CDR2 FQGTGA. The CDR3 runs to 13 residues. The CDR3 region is CASSLGGRNEQLF. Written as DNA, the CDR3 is TGTGCCAGCAGCTTAGGGGGGAGGAATGAGCAGCTCTTC. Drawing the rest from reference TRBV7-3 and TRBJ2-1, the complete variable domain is GAGVSQTPSNKVTEKGKYVELRCDPISGHTALYWYRQSLGQGPEFLIYFQGTGAADDSGLPNDRFFAVRPEGSVSTLKIQRTERGDSAVYLCASSLGGRNEQLFGPGTRLTVL.

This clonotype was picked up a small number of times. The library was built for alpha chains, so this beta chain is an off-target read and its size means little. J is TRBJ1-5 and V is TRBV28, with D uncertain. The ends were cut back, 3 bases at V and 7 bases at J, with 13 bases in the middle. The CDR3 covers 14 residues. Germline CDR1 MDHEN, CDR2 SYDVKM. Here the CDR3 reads CASSFRGINQPQHF. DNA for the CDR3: TGTGCCAGCAGTTTCAGAGGGATCAACCAGCCCCAGCATTTT.

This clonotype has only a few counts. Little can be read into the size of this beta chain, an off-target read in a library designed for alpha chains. CDR3 in DNA: TGTGCCAGCAGCTTAAGGGGACATAACACTGAAGCTTTCTTT. Amino acids: CASSLRGHNTEAFF. The chain couples TRBV7-9 to TRBJ1-1; perhaps TRBD1 as D (6 bases). This CDR3 is 14 amino acids long. V lost 2 bases, J lost 2 bases, and 9 bases lay in between. Germline V gene lookup returns CDR1 SEHNR and CDR2 FQNEAQ (reference sequence). Filled out from reference TRBV7-9 and TRBJ1-1, the complete variable domain reads DTGVSQNPRHKITKRGQNVTFRCDPISEHNRLYWYRQTLGQGPEFLTYFQNEAQLEKSRLLSDRFSAERPKGSFSTLEIQRTEQGDSAMYLCASSLRGHNTEAFFGQGTRLTVV.

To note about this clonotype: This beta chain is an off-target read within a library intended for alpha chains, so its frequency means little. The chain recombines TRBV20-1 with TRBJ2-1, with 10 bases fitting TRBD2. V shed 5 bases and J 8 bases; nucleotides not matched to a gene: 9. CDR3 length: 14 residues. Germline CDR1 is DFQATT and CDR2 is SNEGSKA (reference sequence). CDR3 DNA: TGCAGTGCTCCGAGGAGCGGGAGGGACGATGAGCAGTTCTTC. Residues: CSAPRSGRDDEQFF.

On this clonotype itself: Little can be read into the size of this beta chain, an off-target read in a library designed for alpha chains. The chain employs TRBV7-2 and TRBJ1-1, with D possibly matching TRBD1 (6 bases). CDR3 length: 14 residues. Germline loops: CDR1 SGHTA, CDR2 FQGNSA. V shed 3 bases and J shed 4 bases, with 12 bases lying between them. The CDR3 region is CASSLFGGGTEAFF. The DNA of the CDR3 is TGTGCCAGCAGCTTGTTCGGAGGGGGCACTGAAGCTTTCTTT.

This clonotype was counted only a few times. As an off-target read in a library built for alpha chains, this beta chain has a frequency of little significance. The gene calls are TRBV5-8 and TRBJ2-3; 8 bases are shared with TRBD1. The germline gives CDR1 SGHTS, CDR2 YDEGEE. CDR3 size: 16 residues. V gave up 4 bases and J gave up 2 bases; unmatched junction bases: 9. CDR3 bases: TGTGCCAGCAGCCCGGGACAGGTCCGCAACACAGATACGCAGTATTTT. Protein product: CASSPGQVRNTDTQYF.